A selection of T cell receptor beta chains follows, all from one sample in a study of cytomegalovirus exposure and HLA in healthy donors. Using immunoSEQ multiplex PCR, the repertoire was profiled, and TCRdb retains in-frame clones only, with some absent. The table shows about 67,000 clones, with about four fifths occurring only once. Sequencing was carried out using PBMCs. The source is a woman in her twenties or thirties in good health and CMV-seronegative. CDR3s include the opening cysteine and the closing phenylalanine or tryptophan. Each record gives: J gene, D gene, clone size, V gene, CDR3 protein, CDR3 DNA. A D gene is named only where the DNA matches it firmly. Some rows mark clone size as missing; the rest say once, few, many or name a class of expanded clone.

TRBJ1-1,.,.,TRBV7-3,CASRSVMNTEAFF,TGTGCCTCCAGGTCGGTTATGAACACTGAAGCTTTCTTT
TRBJ2-3,.,.,TRBV30,CAWSMGATDTQYF,TGTGCCTGGAGTATGGGGGCCACAGATACGCAGTATTTT
TRBJ2-7,TRBD1,.,TRBV10-3,CAISETGAHYEQYF,TGTGCCATCAGCGAAACAGGGGCGCACTACGAGCAGTACTTC
TRBJ1-1,.,once,TRBV10-3,CAISRTANTEAFF,TGTGCCATCAGTAGGACAGCAAACACTGAAGCTTTCTTT
TRBJ1-4,TRBD1,.,TRBV5-1,CASSSGQANEKLFF,TGCGCCAGCAGCTCGGGACAGGCTAATGAAAAACTGTTTTTT
TRBJ2-5,.,.,TRBV29-1,CSVESAEVFGGHAETQYF,TGCAGCGTTGAATCGGCGGAGGTATTCGGGGGTCACGCAGAGACCCAGTACTTC
TRBJ2-3,TRBD2,.,TRBV13,CASCSTGTSVLTDTQYF,TGTGCCAGCTGCAGTACCGGGACTAGCGTACTCACAGATACGCAGTATTTT
TRBJ1-2,TRBD1,.,TRBV10-1,CASSESKATGGIYGYTF,TGCGCCAGCAGTGAGTCGAAAGCGACAGGGGGGATCTATGGCTACACCTTC
TRBJ1-3,.,.,TRBV28,CASSLTNSGNTIYF,TGTGCCAGCAGTTTAACAAACTCTGGAAACACCATATATTTT
TRBJ2-5,.,.,TRBV7-7,CASSFGAEETQYF,TGTGCTAGCAGCTTCGGCGCGGAAGAGACCCAGTACTTC
TRBJ2-5,TRBD2,.,TRBV30,CAWSSGTSLQETQYF,TGTGCCTGGAGTTCCGGGACTAGCCTTCAAGAGACCCAGTACTTC
TRBJ1-1,TRBD1,.,TRBV11-2,CASSVDRADGAFF,TGTGCCAGCAGCGTTGACAGGGCGGACGGAGCTTTCTTT
TRBJ2-7,.,.,TRBV7-2,CASSPIKTGLGPIYEQYF,TGTGCCAGCAGCCCAATAAAGACGGGCTTGGGGCCTATATACGAGCAGTACTTC
TRBJ2-7,.,.,TRBV30,CAWSVTRAPYEQYF,TGTGCCTGGAGTGTAACTAGGGCACCCTACGAGCAGTACTTC
TRBJ2-1,.,.,TRBV9,CASSVSGSYNEQFF,TGTGCCAGCAGCGTAAGCGGGTCCTACAATGAGCAGTTCTTC
TRBJ1-2,TRBD1,.,TRBV6-5,CASRWTGGAAGYTF,TGTGCCAGCAGGTGGACAGGGGGCGCAGCTGGCTACACCTTC
TRBJ2-1,.,few,TRBV7-3,CASSGMGTGLYNEQFF,TGTGCCAGCAGTGGAATGGGGACTGGCCTATACAATGAGCAGTTCTTC
TRBJ1-2,.,.,TRBV4-3,CASSQDLGGIPYGYTF,TGCGCCAGCAGCCAAGATCTAGGGGGTATCCCTTATGGCTACACCTTC
TRBJ1-2,.,few,TRBV6-6,CASRRRGRGGYTF,TGTGCCAGCAGGCGAAGGGGAAGGGGTGGCTACACCTTC
TRBJ1-4,.,.,TRBV7-9,CASSAGAAEKLFF,TGTGCCAGCAGCGCCGGAGCCGCAGAAAAACTGTTTTTT
TRBJ1-5,.,.,TRBV28,CASGRGHQPQHF,TGTGCCAGCGGGAGAGGCCATCAGCCCCAGCATTTT
TRBJ1-1,TRBD1,.,TRBV29-1,CSVVPTGGRTEAFF,TGCAGCGTCGTACCCACAGGGGGGAGGACTGAAGCTTTCTTT
TRBJ1-1,.,.,TRBV5-1,CASRIYSSRDTEAFF,TGCGCCAGCAGGATCTATAGCAGCCGGGACACTGAAGCTTTCTTT
TRBJ1-1,.,.,TRBV27,CASRAYTEAFF,TGTGCCAGCAGAGCGTACACTGAAGCTTTCTTT
TRBJ2-3,TRBD2,.,TRBV5-1,CASSLASSGDTQYF,TGCGCCAGCAGCTTGGCGTCTAGCGGAGATACGCAGTATTTT
TRBJ1-1,.,.,TRBV4-1,CASSQILAAGSAFF,TGCGCCAGCAGCCAAATCCTAGCAGCGGGGTCGGCTTTCTTT
TRBJ1-1,.,.,TRBV5-1,CASSLRQGIAEAFF,TGCGCCAGCAGCTTGAGGCAGGGGATCGCTGAAGCTTTCTTT
TRBJ1-1,.,few,TRBV4-3,CASSQDAKGGTEAFF,TGCGCCAGCAGCCAAGATGCGAAGGGAGGCACTGAAGCTTTCTTT
TRBJ1-5,.,.,TRBV10-2,CASSQSGGGQPQHF,TGCGCCAGCAGCCAATCGGGGGGCGGACAGCCCCAGCATTTT
TRBJ2-1,TRBD2,once,TRBV30,CALLAGIYNEQFF,TGTGCCCTACTAGCGGGGATCTACAATGAGCAGTTCTTC
TRBJ2-7,.,.,TRBV6-1,CASSGTHHPNYEQYF,TGTGCCAGCAGTGGGACACACCATCCGAACTACGAGCAGTACTTC
TRBJ1-2,TRBD1,once,TRBV6-4,CASSAGGGYTF,TGTGCCAGCAGCGCAGGGGGCGGCTACACCTTC
TRBJ1-1,.,.,TRBV10-1,CASKKKGDTEAFF,TGCGCCAGCAAAAAAAAGGGAGACACTGAAGCTTTCTTT
TRBJ1-2,TRBD1,.,TRBV27,CASSPTGQVNTF,TGTGCCAGCAGTCCCACAGGACAGGTCAACACCTTC
TRBJ2-6,.,.,TRBV2,CASLLRESDSGANVLTF,TGTGCCAGCCTTCTTCGGGAATCGGACTCTGGGGCCAACGTCCTGACTTTC
TRBJ2-3,TRBD1,.,TRBV6-4,CASSEEGGGTDTQYF,TGTGCCAGCAGTGAGGAAGGGGGCGGTACAGATACGCAGTATTTT
TRBJ2-1,.,.,TRBV6-5,CASSPGLSYNEQFF,TGTGCCAGCAGTCCGGGACTCTCCTACAATGAGCAGTTCTTC
TRBJ1-1,.,few,TRBV6-5,CASSYSPTGTTEAFF,TGTGCCAGCAGTTACTCGCCAACAGGGACCACTGAAGCTTTCTTT
TRBJ2-7,.,.,TRBV15,CATSRDPGTYEQYF,TGTGCCACCAGCAGAGATCCAGGGACCTACGAGCAGTACTTC
TRBJ1-1,.,few,TRBV11-3,CASSLEKQGWTEAFF,TGTGCCAGCAGCTTAGAAAAACAGGGATGGACTGAAGCTTTCTTT
TRBJ2-5,TRBD2,.,TRBV6-6,CASMKTSGGGETQYF,TGTGCCAGCATGAAGACAAGCGGGGGAGGGGAGACCCAGTACTTC
TRBJ2-7,.,.,TRBV18,CASSPVSQTHEQYF,TGTGCCAGCTCACCAGTCTCACAAACCCACGAGCAGTACTTC
TRBJ1-2,.,.,TRBV2,CASQEWNYGYTF,TGTGCCAGCCAAGAGTGGAACTATGGCTACACCTTC
TRBJ1-1,TRBD1,.,TRBV5-4,CASSPGQGSVEKEAFF,TGTGCCAGCAGCCCCGGACAGGGTTCCGTCGAGAAAGAAGCTTTCTTT
TRBJ2-1,TRBD1,once,TRBV6-5,CASGGTGAYNEQFF,TGTGCCAGCGGCGGGACAGGAGCTTACAATGAGCAGTTCTTC
TRBJ2-1,.,few,TRBV6-1,CASSELIRVQFF,TGTGCCAGCAGTGAGCTTATCCGGGTGCAGTTCTTC
TRBJ1-1,TRBD1,once,TRBV29-1,CSADRGRGARRTEAFF,TGCAGCGCCGATAGGGGCAGGGGGGCCCGAAGGACTGAAGCTTTCTTT
TRBJ2-7,TRBD1,.,TRBV4-3,CASSQDVGQGTYEQYF,TGCGCCAGCAGCCAAGATGTAGGACAGGGGACCTACGAGCAGTACTTC
TRBJ1-2,.,.,TRBV6-6,CASSYSIGPSYGYTF,TGTGCCAGCAGTTACTCTATTGGCCCTTCCTATGGCTACACCTTC
TRBJ1-1,.,.,TRBV30,CAWSVGQNTEAFF,TGTGCCTGGAGTGTAGGACAGAACACTGAAGCTTTCTTT
TRBJ1-1,.,.,TRBV6-5,CARGGAGAFF,TGTGCCAGGGGCGGGGCAGGGGCTTTCTTT
TRBJ2-1,TRBD2,.,TRBV29-1,CSVEWGIAGLSYYNEQFF,TGCAGCGTTGAATGGGGAATAGCGGGACTTTCTTACTACAATGAGCAGTTCTTC
TRBJ1-1,.,.,TRBV7-9,CASSPRPEATNTEAFF,TGTGCCAGCAGCCCTCGCCCGGAAGCGACGAACACTGAAGCTTTCTTT
TRBJ2-5,.,.,TRBV7-6,CASSFGQYQETQYF,TGTGCCAGCAGCTTCGGACAGTACCAAGAGACCCAGTACTTC
TRBJ1-1,.,.,TRBV29-1,CSVGSRGNTEAFF,TGCAGCGTTGGCTCAAGAGGGAACACTGAAGCTTTCTTT
TRBJ2-7,TRBD1,.,TRBV7-9,CASSLGTGVGEQYF,TGTGCCAGCAGCCTTGGGACAGGGGTAGGCGAGCAGTACTTC